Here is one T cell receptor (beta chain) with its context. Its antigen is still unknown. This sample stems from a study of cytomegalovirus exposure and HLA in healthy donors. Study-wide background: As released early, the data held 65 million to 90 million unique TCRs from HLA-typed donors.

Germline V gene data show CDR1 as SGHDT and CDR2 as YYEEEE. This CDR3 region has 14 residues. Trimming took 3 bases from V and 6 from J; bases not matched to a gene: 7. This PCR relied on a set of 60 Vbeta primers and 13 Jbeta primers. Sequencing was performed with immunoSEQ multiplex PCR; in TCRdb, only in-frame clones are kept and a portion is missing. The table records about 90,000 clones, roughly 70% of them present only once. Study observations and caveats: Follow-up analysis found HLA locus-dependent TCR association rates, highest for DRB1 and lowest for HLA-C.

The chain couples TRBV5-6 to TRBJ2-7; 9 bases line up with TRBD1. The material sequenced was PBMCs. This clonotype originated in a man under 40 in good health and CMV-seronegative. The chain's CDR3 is CASSWGTGRFEQYF. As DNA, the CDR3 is TGTGCCAGCAGCTGGGGGACAGGGCGGTTCGAGCAGTACTTC.